The entry below gives a single T cell receptor (beta chain) sequence along with its context. Its antigen is as yet unknown. A universal primer site was incorporated via template switching, and the cDNA contained unique molecular identifiers. MiXCR was run by TCRdb on the 5' RACE reads, yielding one entry per CDR3 protein. The sample has about 700,000 distinct CDR3 sequences, around 6% seen once; the top ten hold roughly 2%. Germline V gene data show CDR1 as DFQATT and CDR2 as SNEGSKA (reference sequence). V lost 1 base, J lost 7 bases, and 19 bases lay in between. The CDR3 contains 15 residues. This entry is derived from a study of identical twins. Study results and caveats: Models predicted too little out-of-frame TCR alpha sharing in monozygotic twins. Out-of-frame alpha sequences shared by twins were enriched for low generation probability.

This sequence was found in a young man in good health. The specimen was naive T cells sorted from blood. V is TRBV20-1 and J is TRBJ2-5, with D perhaps being TRBD1 or TRBD2 (6 bases each). CDR3 sequence (DNA): TGCAGTGCTAGAGCCCCGGGGGCCCCCGAGGGGACCCAGTACTTC. Protein product: CSARAPGAPEGTQYF.